This T cell receptor beta chain appears in the sequencing data of a study of CD4+ T cells in melanoma (dated by TCRdb to between 2020 and 2023). In terms of the full investigation: The study investigated neoantigen-specific CD4+ T cells in human melanoma. Broader findings and caveats from the paper: Diverse differentiation states were reported to be shown by neoantigen-specific CD4+ T cells in melanoma. The report described a correlation between neoantigen-specific CD4+ T cells and the function of CD8+ T cells, macrophages and B cells.

Patients with melanoma were used as donors. Comment on this clone: No antigen is known for it. No clone much larger than this one lies a single base away; base qualities are absent.

CDR1 GTSNPN and CDR2 SVGIG are derived from the germline V gene (reference sequence). The CDR3 numbers 15 residues from cysteine through phenylalanine. Of all the DNA, just the CDR3 is kept, 45 bases in frame from base 1. After removal of 3 bases from V and 9 bases from J, the junction retains 10 bases not matched to a gene. Library prep was done by the immunoSEQ multiplex PCR assay. TCRdb's version of the immuneACCESS table is confined to in-frame rearrangements and falls short of the full clone set. An unresolved V gene accounts for under half of the shortfall where checked; the remainder is of unknown origin. This sample is represented by 10,000 to 12,000 clones; around 66% of them were singletons. 7.5% to 9.5% of the sample rests with the top ten.

The chain is assembled from TRBV30 and TRBJ1-6, with 8 central nucleotides matching TRBD1. This clonotype was obtained from a human donor with melanoma. Material: cells from a culture (not recorded whether cultured in vitro). CDR3 reads: CAWSPDRGRVSPLHF. The sequenced DNA: TGTGCCTGGAGCCCCGACAGGGGCAGGGTTTCACCCCTCCACTTT.